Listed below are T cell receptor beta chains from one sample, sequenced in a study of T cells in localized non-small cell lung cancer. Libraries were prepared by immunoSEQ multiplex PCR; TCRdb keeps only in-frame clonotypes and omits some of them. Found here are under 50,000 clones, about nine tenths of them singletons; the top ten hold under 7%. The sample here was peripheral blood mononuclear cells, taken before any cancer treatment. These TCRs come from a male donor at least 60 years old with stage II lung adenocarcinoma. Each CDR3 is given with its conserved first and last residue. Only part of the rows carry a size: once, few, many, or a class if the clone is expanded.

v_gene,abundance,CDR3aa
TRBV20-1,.,CSAGGQFGYTF
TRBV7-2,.,CASSLQGRGGDTQYF
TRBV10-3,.,CAMIQGAISGNTIYF
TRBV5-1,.,CASSLGPVYSSYNEQFF
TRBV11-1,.,CASSTKGGLVDLYF
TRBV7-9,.,CASSLASSGVGDTQYF
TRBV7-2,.,CASSHPGRGIRYTF
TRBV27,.,CASTIQGVTEAFF
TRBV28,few,CASSLTGTGSYSNQPQHF
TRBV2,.,CASSVMGQSNQPQHF
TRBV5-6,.,CASSLSEGSGYTF
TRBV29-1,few,CSVRTGGNQPQHF
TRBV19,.,CASRLNTGELFF
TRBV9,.,CASSGTSIHTDTQYF
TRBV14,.,CASSQSLLVPEQFF
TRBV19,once,CASSKSDRGRFGMNTEAFF
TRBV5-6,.,CASSIGQAYEQYF
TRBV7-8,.,CASSLGGTANTEAFF
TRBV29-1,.,CSVGRLPEAFF
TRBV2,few,CASSDSNQPQHF
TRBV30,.,CAWSVGGNRGGYTF
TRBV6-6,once,CASSYTSGRYNEQFF
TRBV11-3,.,CASSLGLRLAAYNEQFF
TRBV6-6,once,CASATPDTGELFF
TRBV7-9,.,CASSLGRYGYTF
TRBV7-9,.,CASSLRRQGPITDTQYF
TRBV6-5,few,CASSQGTSYEQYF
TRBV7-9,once,CASSSTDATGGGYTF
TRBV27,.,CASRPLAVTAYNEQFF
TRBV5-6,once,CASSWGTGAYEQYF
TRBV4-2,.,CASSRAGAEETQYF
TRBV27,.,CASSLFRPGTGGLTQYF
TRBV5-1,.,CASRREDEKLFF
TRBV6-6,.,CASSQGFYGYTF
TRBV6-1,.,CASSEVMNTEAFF
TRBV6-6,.,CASSYQVRPEQFF
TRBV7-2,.,CASSLGRHYEQYF
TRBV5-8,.,CASSFRSQASTGELFF
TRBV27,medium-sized,CASSSTSGRGWSEQFF
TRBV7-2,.,CASSPQQYYNEQFF
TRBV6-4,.,CASSDSNRNTEAFF
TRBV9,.,CASSPGGAGTNEKLFF
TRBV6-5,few,CATLGGNEQFF
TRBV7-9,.,CASSLEWTVYEQYF
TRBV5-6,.,CASSPGRYEQYF
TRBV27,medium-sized,CASSLAPGLDGYTF
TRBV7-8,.,CASSLEQLSYEQYF
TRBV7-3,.,CASSLGGLDTEAFF
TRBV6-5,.,CASSYIPAGFDEQFF
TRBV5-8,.,CASSLRGARYNEQFF
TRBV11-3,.,CASSLDQEGGTWDEQYF
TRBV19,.,CASSEGAALNEKLFF
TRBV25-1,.,CASSAHDREKLFF
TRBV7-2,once,CASSPQGTLSEAFF
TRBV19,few,CASSVTGDNQPQHF
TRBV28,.,CAGQGSNTGELFF
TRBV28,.,CASRMTDYEQYF